This T cell receptor (beta chain) was recovered during a study of post-analysis software for immune sequencing data. Study-wide results and limits: Five or six TRBV segments were significantly more frequent in patients than in controls. TRBV5-6, TRBV5-1 and TRBV20-1 were among these segments. Controls had significantly higher normalized Chao1 diversity than multiple sclerosis patients. Strong co-clustering by F measure linked samples that shared a preparation batch.

Tagging with unique molecular identifiers was a feature of the TCR beta cDNA libraries. Each sample of roughly 1 to 11 million input T cells yielded around 500,000 cDNA molecules, so each molecule approximated one T cell. TCRdb called the PCR reads again in MiXCR, with one record for every CDR3 protein. The sample holds fewer than 700,000 distinct CDR3 sequences, roughly 45% seen once. To note about this clonotype: As yet, its antigen is unknown.

Deletions cut 1 base from V and 5 bases from J, with 11 bases between. The CDR3 totals 14 residues. Germline assignment: CDR1 LNHNV and CDR2 YYDKDF (reference sequence). Sample: blood. This sequence originates from a girl aged 5 to 17 with multiple sclerosis. V usage is TRBV15 and J usage is TRBJ2-5; D is possibly TRBD2 (5 bases). This CDR3 reads CATSRAGFEETQYF. In DNA, the CDR3 is TGTGCCACCAGCAGAGCGGGATTTGAGGAGACCCAGTACTTC.